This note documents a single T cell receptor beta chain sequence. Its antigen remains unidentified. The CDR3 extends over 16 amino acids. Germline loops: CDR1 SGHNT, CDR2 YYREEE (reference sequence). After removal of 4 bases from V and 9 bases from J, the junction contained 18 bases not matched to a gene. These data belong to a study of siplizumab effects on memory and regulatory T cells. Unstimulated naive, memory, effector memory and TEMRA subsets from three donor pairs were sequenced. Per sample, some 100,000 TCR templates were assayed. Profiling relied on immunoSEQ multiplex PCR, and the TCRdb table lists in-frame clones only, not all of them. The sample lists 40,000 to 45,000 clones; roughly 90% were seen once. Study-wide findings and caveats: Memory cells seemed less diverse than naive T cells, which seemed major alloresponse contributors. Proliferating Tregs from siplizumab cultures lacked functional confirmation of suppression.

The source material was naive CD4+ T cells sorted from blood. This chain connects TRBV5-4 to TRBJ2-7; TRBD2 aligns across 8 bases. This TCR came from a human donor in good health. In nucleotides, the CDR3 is TGTGCCAGCAGCACGGGGGGGCAGGGCAGTGTAGTGGGGCAGTACTTC. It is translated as CASSTGGQGSVVGQYF.